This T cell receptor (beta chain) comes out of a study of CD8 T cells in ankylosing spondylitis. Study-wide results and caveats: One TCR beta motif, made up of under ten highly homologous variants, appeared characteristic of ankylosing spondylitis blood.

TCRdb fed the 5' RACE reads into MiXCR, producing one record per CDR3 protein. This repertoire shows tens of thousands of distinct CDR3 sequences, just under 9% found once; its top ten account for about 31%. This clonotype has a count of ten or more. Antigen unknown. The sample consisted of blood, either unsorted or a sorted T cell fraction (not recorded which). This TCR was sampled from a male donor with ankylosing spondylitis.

In DNA form, the CDR3 reads TGTGCCAGCAGCCAACTAATTCAGGGTGGCTCCTACAATGAGCAGTTCTTC. Amino acids: CASSQLIQGGSYNEQFF. V gene TRBV3-1 combines with J gene TRBJ2-1; possibly TRBD1 for D (5 bases). V was trimmed by 2 bases and J by 0 bases, leaving 14 bases between them. This CDR3 contains 17 residues. Germline loops: CDR1 LGHDT, CDR2 YNNKEL (reference sequence).